The rows below give T cell receptor beta chains drawn from one sample of a study of cytomegalovirus exposure and HLA in healthy donors. Profiled with immunoSEQ multiplex PCR; TCRdb holds only in-frame clones, not every one. The sample's table shows tens of thousands of clones. The sample consisted of PBMCs. These receptors all stem from a human donor in good health. The CDR3 runs from the conserved cysteine through the conserved F or W. The D gene is left open where the match is weak.

CAGMREGRGELFF,TGTGCCGGGATGCGGGAGGGGAGAGGGGAGCTGTTTTTT,TRBJ2-2,TRBV9,TRBD2
CASSLGVTEAFF,TGTGCCAGCAGTTTAGGAGTCACTGAAGCTTTCTTT,TRBJ1-1,TRBV28,-
CASAISARGNTIYF,TGTGCCAGTGCCATCAGTGCCCGCGGAAACACCATATATTTT,TRBJ1-3,TRBV19,-
CASSLGGGVYTGELFF,TGTGCCAGCAGCTTAGGAGGGGGGGTTTACACCGGGGAGCTGTTTTTT,TRBJ2-2,TRBV7-3,-
CASSPGVNYGYTF,TGTGCCAGCAGTCCCGGTGTTAACTATGGCTACACCTTC,TRBJ1-2,TRBV6-6,-
CAGGTFNQPQHF,TGTGCCGGCGGGACGTTCAATCAGCCCCAGCATTTT,TRBJ1-5,TRBV28,-
CASSGGQGVNYGYTF,TGTGCCAGCAGCGGAGGACAGGGGGTCAACTATGGCTACACCTTC,TRBJ1-2,TRBV7-9,TRBD1
CASSVVSHGGGGVTGELFF,TGTGCCAGCAGCGTAGTATCCCACGGTGGCGGGGGAGTTACCGGGGAGCTGTTTTTT,TRBJ2-2,TRBV9,TRBD2
CASRAGTGDEQYF,TGTGCCAGCAGGGCCGGGACAGGGGACGAGCAGTACTTC,TRBJ2-7,TRBV7-6,TRBD1
CASSSPGQGVKDEQFF,TGTGCCAGCAGTTCACCGGGACAGGGAGTAAAGGATGAGCAGTTCTTC,TRBJ2-1,TRBV28,TRBD1
CASSIETANTGELFF,TGTGCCAGTAGTATAGAAACAGCGAACACCGGGGAGCTGTTTTTT,TRBJ2-2,TRBV19,-
CAGEQAFSGANVLTF,TGTGCCGGGGAACAGGCTTTCTCTGGGGCCAACGTCCTGACTTTC,TRBJ2-6,TRBV30,-
CASSPASGTTYEQYF,TGTGCCAGCAGCCCAGCTAGCGGTACTACCTACGAGCAGTACTTC,TRBJ2-7,TRBV9,TRBD2
CASSAGATAEQFF,TGTGCCAGCTCTGCAGGGGCCACGGCCGAGCAGTTCTTC,TRBJ2-1,TRBV6-4,-
CASSPRKGLAGAGELFF,TGTGCCAGCAGCCCAAGAAAGGGACTAGCGGGGGCCGGGGAGCTGTTTTTT,TRBJ2-2,TRBV7-2,TRBD2
CAWRIRDLGYGTQYF,TGTGCCTGGAGAATCCGGGACTTGGGGTACGGCACGCAGTATTTT,TRBJ2-3,TRBV30,-
CASSSGDRYGYTF,TGTGCCAGCAGCTCCGGGGATCGGTATGGCTACACCTTC,TRBJ1-2,TRBV7-9,-
CASSLLGGLTEAFF,TGTGCCAGCTCACTCCTAGGAGGATTGACTGAAGCTTTCTTT,TRBJ1-1,TRBV18,-
CASRIAGGKPIYGYTF,TGTGCCAGCAGAATTGCAGGGGGCAAACCCATTTATGGCTACACCTTC,TRBJ1-2,TRBV5-6,TRBD1
CASRSADSRANVLTF,TGTGCCAGCAGGTCCGCGGACAGTCGAGCCAACGTCCTGACTTTC,TRBJ2-6,TRBV6-5,-
CASSLSRGSGGYTF,TGTGCCAGCAGCTTGAGCCGCGGAAGTGGTGGCTACACCTTC,TRBJ1-2,TRBV5-6,-
CASSPDRGPEQFF,TGTGCCAGCAGCCCAGACAGGGGGCCTGAGCAGTTCTTC,TRBJ2-1,TRBV28,TRBD1
CASSPFAGLAGAGAKNIQYF,TGTGCCAGCAGCCCCTTCGCGGGACTAGCGGGGGCGGGAGCCAAAAACATTCAGTACTTC,TRBJ2-4,TRBV9,TRBD2
CASSLSGGAGELFF,TGTGCCAGCAGCTTGTCGGGGGGAGCCGGGGAGCTGTTTTTT,TRBJ2-2,TRBV5-4,TRBD2
CASSIAGSGANVLTF,TGTGCCAGTAGTATAGCAGGCTCTGGGGCCAACGTCCTGACTTTC,TRBJ2-6,TRBV19,-
CASSESPLGQSNYQPQHF,TGCGCCAGCAGTGAGTCGCCCCTGGGACAGTCTAATTATCAGCCCCAGCATTTT,TRBJ1-5,TRBV10-2,TRBD1
CASSYQGGNQPQHF,TGTGCCAGCAGTTATCAGGGCGGTAATCAGCCCCAGCATTTT,TRBJ1-5,TRBV27,-
CASSHGTALEAFF,TGTGCCAGCAGTCACGGGACAGCGCTTGAAGCTTTCTTT,TRBJ1-1,TRBV7-6,TRBD1
CASSLQQGTSGNTIYF,TGTGCCAGTAGTTTACAACAGGGCACCTCTGGAAACACCATATATTTT,TRBJ1-3,TRBV19,-
CASSFQGWNEQFF,TGCGCCAGCAGTTTTCAGGGTTGGAATGAGCAGTTCTTC,TRBJ2-1,TRBV5-1,-
CASSHRLAGTFYGEQFF,TGTGCCAGCAGCCATCGACTAGCGGGGACCTTTTATGGTGAGCAGTTCTTC,TRBJ2-1,TRBV13,TRBD2
CASSLGTGDTDTQYF,TGTGCCAGCTCACTTGGGACAGGGGACACAGATACGCAGTATTTT,TRBJ2-3,TRBV18,TRBD1
CASSEDTEAFF,TGTGCCAGTAGTGAGGACACTGAAGCTTTCTTT,TRBJ1-1,TRBV19,-
CASTRIAGSYEQYF,TGTGCCAGCACCCGGATCGCCGGGTCCTACGAGCAGTACTTC,TRBJ2-7,TRBV7-3,-
CASRGDLGDTQYF,TGTGCCAGCAGAGGGGATCTTGGAGATACGCAGTATTTT,TRBJ2-3,TRBV2,-
CASSRTGQAGYEQYF,TGCGCCAGCAGCCGAACCGGACAGGCTGGTTACGAGCAGTACTTC,TRBJ2-7,TRBV5-1,TRBD1
CASSFGGSSYEQYF,TGTGCCAGCAGCTTCGGAGGCAGCTCCTACGAGCAGTACTTC,TRBJ2-7,TRBV7-9,-
CASTVFQGRDRGFQPQHF,TGTGCCAGTACCGTATTCCAAGGTCGGGACAGGGGATTTCAGCCCCAGCATTTT,TRBJ1-5,TRBV19,TRBD1
CASSSLAGGEQFF,TGTGCTAGCAGCTCACTAGCGGGGGGTGAGCAGTTCTTC,TRBJ2-1,TRBV7-7,TRBD2
CASSFLPTIGKYGYTF,TGTGCCAGCAGTTTCCTCCCCACGATCGGGAAATATGGCTACACCTTC,TRBJ1-2,TRBV28,-
CASSLATGLAGADTQYF,TGTGCCAGCAGCTTAGCGACGGGACTAGCGGGCGCAGATACGCAGTATTTT,TRBJ2-3,TRBV7-9,TRBD2
CASSPKDTQYF,TGTGCCAGCTCACCTAAAGATACGCAGTATTTT,TRBJ2-3,TRBV18,-
CDSSPSTPPEQFF,TGTGACAGCTCACCCTCTACCCCGCCGGAGCAGTTCTTC,TRBJ2-1,TRBV18,-
CASSRQGIANTGELFF,TGTGCCAGCAGCAGACAGGGGATCGCGAACACCGGGGAGCTGTTTTTT,TRBJ2-2,TRBV7-3,TRBD1
CATTNPGTPTGELFF,TGTGCCACTACCAACCCGGGGACTCCGACCGGGGAGCTGTTTTTT,TRBJ2-2,TRBV15,-
CSVELAVSYNEQFF,TGCAGCGTTGAACTAGCGGTCTCCTACAATGAGCAGTTCTTC,TRBJ2-1,TRBV29-1,TRBD2
CASSSRGGASTGELFF,TGTGCCAGCAGCTCCCGGGGGGGGGCTTCAACCGGGGAGCTGTTTTTT,TRBJ2-2,TRBV7-8,TRBD2
CASTPPGFVTEAFF,TGTGCCAGTACCCCCCCGGGGTTTGTGACTGAAGCTTTCTTT,TRBJ1-1,TRBV7-2,-
CASSSWPGQLTDTQYF,TGCGCCAGCAGCTCCTGGCCGGGACAGCTCACAGATACGCAGTATTTT,TRBJ2-3,TRBV5-1,TRBD1
CASSLAGQRDYEQYF,TGTGCCAGCAGCTTGGCGGGACAGCGAGACTACGAGCAGTACTTC,TRBJ2-7,TRBV5-6,TRBD1